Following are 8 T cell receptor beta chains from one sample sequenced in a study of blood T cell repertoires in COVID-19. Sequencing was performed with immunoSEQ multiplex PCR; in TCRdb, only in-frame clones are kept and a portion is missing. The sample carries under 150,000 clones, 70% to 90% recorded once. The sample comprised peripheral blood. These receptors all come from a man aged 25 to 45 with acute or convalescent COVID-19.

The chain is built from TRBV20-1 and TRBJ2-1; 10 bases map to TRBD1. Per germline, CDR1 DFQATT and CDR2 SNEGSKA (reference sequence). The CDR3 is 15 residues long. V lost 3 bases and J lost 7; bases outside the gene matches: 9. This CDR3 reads CSASRRDRGTNEQFF. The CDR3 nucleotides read TGCAGTGCTAGTCGCCGGGACAGGGGTACGAATGAGCAGTTCTTC.

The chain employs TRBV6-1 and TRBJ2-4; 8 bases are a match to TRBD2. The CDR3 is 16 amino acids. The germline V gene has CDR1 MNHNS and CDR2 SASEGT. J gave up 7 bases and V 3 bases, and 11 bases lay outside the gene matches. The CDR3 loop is CASSDGATSGWNIQYF. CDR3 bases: TGTGCCAGCAGTGACGGGGCAACTAGCGGCTGGAACATTCAGTACTTC.

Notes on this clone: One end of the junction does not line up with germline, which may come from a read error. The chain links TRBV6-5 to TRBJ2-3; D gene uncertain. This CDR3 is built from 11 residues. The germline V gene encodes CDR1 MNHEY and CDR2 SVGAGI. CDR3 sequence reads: CAGSLLDTQYF. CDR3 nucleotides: TGTGCCGGCAGTTTATTAGATACGCAGTATTTT.

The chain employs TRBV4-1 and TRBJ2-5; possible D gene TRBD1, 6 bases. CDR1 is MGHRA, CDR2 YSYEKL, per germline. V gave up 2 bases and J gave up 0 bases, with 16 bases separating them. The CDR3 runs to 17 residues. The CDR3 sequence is CASSQRGLGAYQETQYF. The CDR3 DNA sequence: TGCGCCAGCAGCCAAAGAGGGTTGGGGGCCTACCAAGAGACCCAGTACTTC.

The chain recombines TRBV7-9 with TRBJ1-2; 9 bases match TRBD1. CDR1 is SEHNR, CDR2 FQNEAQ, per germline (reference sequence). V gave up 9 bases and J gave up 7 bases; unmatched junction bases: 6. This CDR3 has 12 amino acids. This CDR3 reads CASSRDRAGYTF. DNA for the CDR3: TGTGCCAGTAGCCGGGACAGGGCTGGCTACACCTTC.

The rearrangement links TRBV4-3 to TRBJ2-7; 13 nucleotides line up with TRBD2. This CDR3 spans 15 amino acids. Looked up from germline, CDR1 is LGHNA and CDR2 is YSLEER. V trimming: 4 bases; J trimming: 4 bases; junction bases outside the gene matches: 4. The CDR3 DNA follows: TGCGCCAGCAGCCGTATACTAGCGGGGGGGTACGAGCAGTACTTC. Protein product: CASSRILAGGYEQYF.

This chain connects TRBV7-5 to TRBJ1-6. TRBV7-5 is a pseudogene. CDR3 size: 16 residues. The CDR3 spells CARSRGGISYNSPLHF. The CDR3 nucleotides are TGTGCCAGAAGCCGGGGGGGGATCTCCTATAATTCACCCCTCCACTTT.

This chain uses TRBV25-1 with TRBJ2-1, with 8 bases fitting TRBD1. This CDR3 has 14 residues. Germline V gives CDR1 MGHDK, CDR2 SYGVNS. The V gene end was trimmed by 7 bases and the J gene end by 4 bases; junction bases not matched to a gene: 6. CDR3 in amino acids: CASIGTGPYNEQFF. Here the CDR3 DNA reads TGTGCCAGCATAGGGACAGGACCGTACAATGAGCAGTTCTTC.